This T cell receptor (beta chain) was sequenced for a study of shared clonotypes between healthy human individuals. Study-level points and caveats: Sampling was confined to blood; repertoires within tissues likely differ. Approximately 4.6% of naive CD4 clonotypes were shared across a few donors. Some clonotypes were shared by all four sorted-subset donors, while others were not shared. The non-shared ones had lower generation probabilities than the shared ones.

The germline CDR1 and CDR2 sequences are SGHTA and FQGNSA. The CDR3 runs to 15 residues. Trimming removed 1 base at V and 10 bases at J, with 14 bases between. Naive CD45RA+ and memory CD45RA-negative subsets were split from CD4+ cells. Assay used: immunoSEQ multiplex PCR; TCRdb lists only in-frame clones, some missing. The sample holds a few million clones; about 94% are singletons and the top ten take approximately 0.13%. About this clone itself: The antigen is not known.

The source of this sequence is a young man in good health. Source material: naive CD4+ T cells sorted from blood. Subset denoted: CD45RA+ positively selected. The J gene is TRBJ1-6, the V gene TRBV7-2; tentative D call: TRBD1 (5 bases). CDR3 DNA: TGTGCCAGCAGCTTAGTGAGGGCAGGGCCCTCACCCCTCCACTTT. Protein product: CASSLVRAGPSPLHF.